This TCR beta chain was sequenced in a study of metastatic and nonmetastatic thyroid tumors. Looking at the study overall: Malignant thyroid and benign thyroid patients provided blood and tumor or nodule tissue whose repertoires were compared. Study conclusions and caveats: It was reportedly found that TCR beta diversity was significantly higher in malignant thyroid tumors than in benign nodules, a difference seen in both blood and tumor samples.

Original data processing: Built for papillary thyroid cancer, a distant-metastasis classifier drew on CDR3 differences across clinicopathological groups. From the PCR reads, TCRdb re-called clones with MiXCR. The V and J calls were determined by TCRdb, not by the authors. The table records under 100,000 clones, less than 10% of them present only once. This clone was counted many times. Its antigen is still unknown. The CDR3 contains 16 residues. The germline CDR1 and CDR2 sequences are SGHAT and FQNNGV. V was pared by 6 bases and J by 4 bases, with 16 bases between. None of the patients had undergone any treatment ahead of thyroid surgery.

The source is a female donor with papillary thyroid cancer or a benign thyroid nodule (not recorded which). Some clones in this sample may be carry-over from other donors' samples. The sample comprised blood. V usage is TRBV11-2 and J usage is TRBJ1-6, with a weak D call TRBD1 (6 bases). CDR3 protein: CASSPRGPHYNSPLHF. The CDR3, as DNA: TGTGCCAGCAGTCCGCGGGGGCCCCATTATAATTCACCCCTCCACTTT.